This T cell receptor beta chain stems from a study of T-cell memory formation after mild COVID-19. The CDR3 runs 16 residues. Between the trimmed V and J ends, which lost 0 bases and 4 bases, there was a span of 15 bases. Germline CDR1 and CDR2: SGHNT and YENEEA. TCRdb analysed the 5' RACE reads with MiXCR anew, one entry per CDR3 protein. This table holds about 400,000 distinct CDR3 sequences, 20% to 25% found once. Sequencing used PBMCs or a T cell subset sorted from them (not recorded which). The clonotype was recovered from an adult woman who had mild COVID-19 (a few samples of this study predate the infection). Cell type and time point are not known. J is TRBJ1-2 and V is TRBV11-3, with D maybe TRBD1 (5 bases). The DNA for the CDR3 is TGTGCCAGCAGCTTAGATCTCCCAGGGCAACTCTATGGCTACACCTTC. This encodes CASSLDLPGQLYGYTF.